Below are 11 T cell receptor beta chains sequenced from a single sample in a study of cytomegalovirus exposure and HLA in healthy donors. PCR involved 60 Vbeta and 13 Jbeta primers. Profiling relied on immunoSEQ multiplex PCR, and the TCRdb table lists in-frame clones only, not all of them. This sample's table has roughly 54,000 clones. Sequencing input: PBMCs. These receptors all come from a woman aged 30 to 39 in good health and CMV-seropositive.

The chain couples TRBV5-1 to TRBJ2-7; 9 bases align to TRBD2. Germline CDR1 SGHRS, CDR2 YFSETQ. The J segment lost 2 bases and the V segment lost 4 bases, leaving 7 bases of the junction unmatched. This CDR3 is 15 amino acids long. CDR3 coding DNA: TGCGCCAGCAGCCGTGATAGCGGGGGTCCCTACGAGCAGTACTTC. Amino acids: CASSRDSGGPYEQYF.

The V call is TRBV19, the J call TRBJ2-5, with a tentative D call TRBD1 (6 bases). CDR3 length equals 15 residues. CDR1 is LNHDA, CDR2 SQIVND, per germline (reference sequence). The V and J ends lost 1 base and 5 bases respectively, with 14 bases between them. The CDR3 here is CASSIAAGVGETQYF. The CDR3 coding sequence is TGTGCCAGTAGTATAGCAGCAGGGGTTGGGGAGACCCAGTACTTC.

The DNA of the CDR3 is TGCGCCAGCAGCCCCCAGAGGGAGCTGTTTTTT. Encoded protein: CASSPQRELFF. The chain links TRBV5-1 to TRBJ2-2; D is undetermined. The V end lost 4 bases, the J end lost 9 bases, and 7 bases lay between the germline ends. Germline CDR1 SGHRS, CDR2 YFSETQ. The CDR3 sequence is 11 residues long.

The CDR3 reads CASEGDGNTIYF. The CDR3 DNA sequence: TGCGCCAGCGAGGGGGATGGAAACACCATATATTTT. The chain recombines TRBV5-1 with TRBJ1-3; D may be TRBD1 (6 bases). Germline V gene data show CDR1 as SGHRS and CDR2 as YFSETQ. The CDR3 has 12 amino acids. Trimming took off 7 bases at V and 3 bases at J, with 8 bases between the two ends.

The chain has TRBV7-2 and TRBJ1-5; 9 bases are shared with TRBD1. The CDR3 sequence is 19 residues long. V shed 4 bases and J 4 bases; nucleotides not matched to a gene: 17. Germline lookup yields CDR1 SGHTA and CDR2 FQGNSA. The CDR3 loop is CASSWGQGRVRGGNQPQHF. The DNA of the CDR3 is TGTGCCAGCAGCTGGGGACAGGGTCGGGTTAGAGGGGGAAATCAGCCCCAGCATTTT.

The chain couples TRBV6-1 to TRBJ2-1; no clear D. V was pared by 5 bases and J by 0 bases, with 11 bases between. Germline CDR1 and CDR2: MNHNS and SASEGT. The CDR3 extends over 15 amino acids. The CDR3 here is CASSLSASSYNEQFF. Here the CDR3 DNA reads TGTGCCAGCAGTTTGAGCGCGAGCTCCTACAATGAGCAGTTCTTC.

The chain carries TRBV4-1 and TRBJ2-1, with D uncertain. V lost 0 bases and J 0 bases, leaving 12 bases between the germline ends. Germline lookup yields CDR1 MGHRA and CDR2 YSYEKL. The CDR3 totals 17 residues. CDR3 DNA: TGCGCCAGCAGCCAAGATACGTTCCCAGGCTCCTACAATGAGCAGTTCTTC. Translation gives CASSQDTFPGSYNEQFF.

About this clone itself: Other DNA variants within this sample encode the same CDR3. This chain joins TRBV18 and TRBJ2-7, with D possibly being TRBD2 (6 bases). The CDR3 is 14 residues long. CDR1 is KGHSH, CDR2 LQKENI, per germline. V was pared by 3 bases and J by 1 base, with 10 bases between. In DNA form, the CDR3 reads TGTGCCAGCTCACCCCCCGGGGGATCCTACGAGCAGTACTTC. It specifies CASSPPGGSYEQYF. Together with reference TRBV18 and TRBJ2-7, the CDR3 gives the full variable domain: NAGVMQNPRHLVRRRGQEARLRCSPMKGHSHVYWYRQLPEEGLKFMVYLQKENIIDESGMPKERFSAEFPKEGPSILRIQQVVRGDSAAYFCASSPPGGSYEQYFGPGTRLTVT.

The rearrangement uses TRBV28 and TRBJ1-5; D gene unclear. V gave up 5 bases and J gave up 6 bases, with 11 bases separating them. The V gene's germline CDR1 is MDHEN and CDR2 SYDVKM. CDR3 length: 13 amino acids. CDR3 residues: CASSISLRQPQHF. CDR3 nucleotide sequence: TGTGCCAGCAGTATAAGCCTCCGTCAGCCCCAGCATTTT.

The chain carries TRBV19 and TRBJ1-1; possible D gene TRBD1, 5 bases. Germline CDR1 reads LNHDA; CDR2 reads SQIVND (reference sequence). Trimming left V 8 bases short and J 1 base short, with 8 bases between. This CDR3 has 12 residues. The CDR3 coding sequence is TGTGCCAGTCGGACATGGAACACTGAAGCTTTCTTT. Translating it yields CASRTWNTEAFF.

CDR3 coding DNA: TGTGCCTGGACATTGGGACTAGAGCCCTACGAGCAGTACTTC. Translation: CAWTLGLEPYEQYF. V and J are TRBV30 and TRBJ2-7; the match to TRBD2 covers 8 bases. CDR3 length: 14 residues. The germline V gene has CDR1 GTSNPN and CDR2 SVGIG (reference sequence). V shed 4 bases, J shed 2 bases, and the junction held 7 bases outside the gene matches.